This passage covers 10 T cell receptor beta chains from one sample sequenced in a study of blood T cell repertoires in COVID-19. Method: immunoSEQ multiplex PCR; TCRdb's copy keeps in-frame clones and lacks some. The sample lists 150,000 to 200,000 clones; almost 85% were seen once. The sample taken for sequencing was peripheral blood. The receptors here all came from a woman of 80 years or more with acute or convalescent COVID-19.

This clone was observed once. CDR3 in amino acids: CASSPTANTEAFF. In DNA form, the CDR3 reads TGTGCCAGCTCACCAACAGCGAACACTGAAGCTTTCTTT. The chain uses TRBV18 and TRBJ1-1; D is undetermined. Trimming shortened V by 2 bases and J by 1 base, and 5 bases separated the two germline ends. The CDR3 consists of 13 residues. Looked up from germline, CDR1 is KGHSH and CDR2 is LQKENI.

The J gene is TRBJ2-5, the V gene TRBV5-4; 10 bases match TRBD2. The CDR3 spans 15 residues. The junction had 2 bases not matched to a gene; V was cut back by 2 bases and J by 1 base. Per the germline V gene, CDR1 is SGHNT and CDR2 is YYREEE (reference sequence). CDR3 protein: CASSLAGGRQETQYF. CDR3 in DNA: TGTGCCAGCAGCTTAGCGGGAGGGCGCCAAGAGACCCAGTACTTC.

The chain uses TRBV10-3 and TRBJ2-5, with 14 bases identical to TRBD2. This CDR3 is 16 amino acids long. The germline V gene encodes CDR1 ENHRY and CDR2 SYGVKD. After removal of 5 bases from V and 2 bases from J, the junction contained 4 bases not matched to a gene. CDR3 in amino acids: CAISSRLAGGQETQYF. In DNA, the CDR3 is TGTGCCATCAGTTCTCGACTAGCGGGAGGGCAAGAGACCCAGTACTTC.

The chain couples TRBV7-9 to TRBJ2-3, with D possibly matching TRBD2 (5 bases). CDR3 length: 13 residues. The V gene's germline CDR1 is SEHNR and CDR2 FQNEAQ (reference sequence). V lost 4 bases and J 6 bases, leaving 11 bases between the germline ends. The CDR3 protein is CASSSTIGDTQYF. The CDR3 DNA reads TGTGCCAGCAGCTCGACTATCGGGGATACGCAGTATTTT.

In DNA form, the CDR3 reads TGTGCCAGCAGCGTCTCAAGGGGGGCTTTCTTT. Protein product: CASSVSRGAFF. This chain links TRBV28 with TRBJ1-1, with D possibly TRBD1 on 6 matching bases. Between the trimmed V and J ends, which lost 6 bases and 11 bases, there was a span of 13 bases. Germline loops: CDR1 MDHEN, CDR2 SYDVKM. This CDR3 is built from 11 residues. The variable domain in full, completed from reference TRBV28 and TRBJ1-1, reads DVKVTQSSRYLVKRTGEKVFLECVQDMDHENMFWYRQDPGLGLRLIYFSYDVKMKEKGDIPEGYSVSREKKERFSLILESASTNQTSMYLCASSVSRGAFFGQGTRLTVV.

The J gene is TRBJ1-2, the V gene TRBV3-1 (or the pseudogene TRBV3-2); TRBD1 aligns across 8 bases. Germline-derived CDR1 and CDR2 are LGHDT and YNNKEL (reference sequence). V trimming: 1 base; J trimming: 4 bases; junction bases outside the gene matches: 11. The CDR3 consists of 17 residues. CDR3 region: CASSQGTGSAGSYGYTF. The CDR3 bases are TGTGCCAGCAGCCAAGGGACAGGGTCGGCTGGATCCTATGGCTACACCTTC.

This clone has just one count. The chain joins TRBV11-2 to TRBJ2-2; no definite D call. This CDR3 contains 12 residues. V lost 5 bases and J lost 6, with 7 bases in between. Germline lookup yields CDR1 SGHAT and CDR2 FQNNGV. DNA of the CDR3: TGTGCCAGCAGCCCCATGTCCGGGGAGCTGTTTTTT. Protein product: CASSPMSGELFF.

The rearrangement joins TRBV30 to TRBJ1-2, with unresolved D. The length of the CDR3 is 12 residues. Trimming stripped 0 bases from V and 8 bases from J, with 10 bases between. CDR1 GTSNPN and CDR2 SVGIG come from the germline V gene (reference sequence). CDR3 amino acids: CAWSVGGHGYTF. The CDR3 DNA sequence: TGTGCCTGGAGTGTAGGCGGTCACGGCTACACCTTC.

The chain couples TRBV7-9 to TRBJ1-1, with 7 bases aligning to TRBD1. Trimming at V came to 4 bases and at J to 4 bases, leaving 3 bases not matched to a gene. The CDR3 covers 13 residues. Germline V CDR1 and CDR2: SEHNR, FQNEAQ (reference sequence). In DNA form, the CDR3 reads TGTGCCAGCAGCTCCCGGGACAGCACTGAAGCTTTCTTT. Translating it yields CASSSRDSTEAFF.

The CDR3 loop is CASSLVPTGENYGYTF. The CDR3 region has the DNA TGTGCCAGCAGCTTGGTTCCGACAGGGGAAAACTATGGCTACACCTTC. The rearrangement joins TRBV5-6 to TRBJ1-2; 8 bases map to TRBD1. The CDR3 is 16 amino acids. In germline, CDR1 is SGHDT, CDR2 YYEEEE. V lost 0 bases, J lost 2 bases, and 6 bases stayed unmatched.